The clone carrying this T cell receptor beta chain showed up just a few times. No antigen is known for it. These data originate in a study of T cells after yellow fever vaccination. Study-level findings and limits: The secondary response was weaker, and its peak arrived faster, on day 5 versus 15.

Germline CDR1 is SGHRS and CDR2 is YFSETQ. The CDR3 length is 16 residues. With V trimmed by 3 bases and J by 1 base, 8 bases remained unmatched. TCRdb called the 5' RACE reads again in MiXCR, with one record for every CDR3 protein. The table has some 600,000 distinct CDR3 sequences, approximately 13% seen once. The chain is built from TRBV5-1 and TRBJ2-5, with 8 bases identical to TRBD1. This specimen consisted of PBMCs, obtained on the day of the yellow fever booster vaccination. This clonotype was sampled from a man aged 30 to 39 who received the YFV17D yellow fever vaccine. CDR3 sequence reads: CASSYWDRSLQETQYF. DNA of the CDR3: TGCGCCAGCAGCTACTGGGACAGGAGCCTCCAAGAGACCCAGTACTTC.